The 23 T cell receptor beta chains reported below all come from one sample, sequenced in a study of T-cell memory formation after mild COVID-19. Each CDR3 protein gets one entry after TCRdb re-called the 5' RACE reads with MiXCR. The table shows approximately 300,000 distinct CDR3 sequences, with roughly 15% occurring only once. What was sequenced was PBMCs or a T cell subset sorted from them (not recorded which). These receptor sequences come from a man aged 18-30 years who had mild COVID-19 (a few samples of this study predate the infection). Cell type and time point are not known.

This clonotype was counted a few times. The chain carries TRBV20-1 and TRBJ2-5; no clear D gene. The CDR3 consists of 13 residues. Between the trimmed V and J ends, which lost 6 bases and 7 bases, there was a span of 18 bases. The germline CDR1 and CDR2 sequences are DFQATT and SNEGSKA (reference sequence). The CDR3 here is CSASPSGYGTQYF. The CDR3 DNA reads TGCAGTGCATCCCCCTCCGGGTACGGGACCCAGTACTTC.

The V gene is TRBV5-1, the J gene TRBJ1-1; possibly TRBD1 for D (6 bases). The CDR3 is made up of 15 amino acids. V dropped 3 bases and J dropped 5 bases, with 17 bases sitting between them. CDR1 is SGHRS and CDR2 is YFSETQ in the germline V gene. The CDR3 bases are TGCGCCAGCAGCTCAATAGGGGGGCTGGGGACTGAAGCTTTCTTT. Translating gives CASSSIGGLGTEAFF.

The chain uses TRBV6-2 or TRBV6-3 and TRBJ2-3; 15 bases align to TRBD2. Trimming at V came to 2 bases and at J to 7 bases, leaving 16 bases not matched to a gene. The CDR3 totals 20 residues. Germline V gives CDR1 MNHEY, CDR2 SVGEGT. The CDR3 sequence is CASSYLRTSGGAGHLYTQYF. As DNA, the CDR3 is TGTGCCAGCAGTTACCTCCGGACTAGCGGGGGGGCCGGTCACCTCTATACGCAGTATTTT.

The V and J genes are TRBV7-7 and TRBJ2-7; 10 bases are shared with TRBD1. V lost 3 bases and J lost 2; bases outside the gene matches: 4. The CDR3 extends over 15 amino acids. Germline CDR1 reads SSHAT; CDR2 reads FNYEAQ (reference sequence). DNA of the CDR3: TGTGCCAGCAGCTTGGGACAGGGGATGACCTACGAGCAGTACTTC. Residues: CASSLGQGMTYEQYF. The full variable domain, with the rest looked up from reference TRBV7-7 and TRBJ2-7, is GAGVSQSPRYKVTKRGQDVTLRCDPISSHATLYWYQQALGQGPEFLTYFNYEAQPDKSGLPSDRFSAERPEGSISTLTIQRTEQRDSAMYRCASSLGQGMTYEQYFGPGTRLTVT.

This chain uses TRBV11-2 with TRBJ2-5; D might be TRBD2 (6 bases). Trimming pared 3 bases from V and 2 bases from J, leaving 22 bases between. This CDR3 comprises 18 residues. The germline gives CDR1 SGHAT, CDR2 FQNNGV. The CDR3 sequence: CASSFKPGTRGNQETQYF. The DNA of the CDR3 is TGTGCCAGCAGCTTCAAGCCGGGGACTCGGGGAAATCAAGAGACCCAGTACTTC.

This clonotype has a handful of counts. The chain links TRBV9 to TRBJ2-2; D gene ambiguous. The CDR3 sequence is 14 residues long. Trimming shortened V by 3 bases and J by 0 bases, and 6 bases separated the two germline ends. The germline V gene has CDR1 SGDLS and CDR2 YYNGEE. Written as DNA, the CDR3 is TGTGCCAGCAGCGCCCAGACGAACACCGGGGAGCTGTTTTTT. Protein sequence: CASSAQTNTGELFF.

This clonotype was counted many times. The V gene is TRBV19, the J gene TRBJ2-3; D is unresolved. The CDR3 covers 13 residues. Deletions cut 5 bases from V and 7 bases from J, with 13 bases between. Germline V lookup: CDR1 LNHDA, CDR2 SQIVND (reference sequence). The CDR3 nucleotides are TGTGCCAGTAGTCCCTCTTCGGAAAATACGCAGTATTTT. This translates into CASSPSSENTQYF.

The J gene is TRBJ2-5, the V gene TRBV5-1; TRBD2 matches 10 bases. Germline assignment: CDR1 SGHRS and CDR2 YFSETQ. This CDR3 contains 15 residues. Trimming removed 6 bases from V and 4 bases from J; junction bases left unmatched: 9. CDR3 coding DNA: TGCGCCAGCACCCCTAGCGGGGGAGGGAGAGAGACCCAGTACTTC. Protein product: CASTPSGGGRETQYF. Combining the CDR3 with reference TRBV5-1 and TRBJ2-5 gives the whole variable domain KAGVTQTPRYLIKTRGQQVTLSCSPISGHRSVSWYQQTPGQGLQFLFEYFSETQRNKGNFPGRFSGRQFSNSRSEMNVSTLELGDSALYLCASTPSGGGRETQYFGPGTRLLVL.

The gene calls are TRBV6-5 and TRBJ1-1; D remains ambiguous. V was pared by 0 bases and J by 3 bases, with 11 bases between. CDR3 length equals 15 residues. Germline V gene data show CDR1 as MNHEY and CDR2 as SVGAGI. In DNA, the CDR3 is TGTGCCAGCAGTTACTCCTTAGTGGGTGACACTGAAGCTTTCTTT. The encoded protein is CASSYSLVGDTEAFF.

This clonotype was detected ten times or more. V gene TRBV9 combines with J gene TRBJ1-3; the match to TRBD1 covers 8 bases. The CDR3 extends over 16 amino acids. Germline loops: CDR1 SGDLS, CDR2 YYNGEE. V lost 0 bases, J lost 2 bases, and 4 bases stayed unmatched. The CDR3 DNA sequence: TGTGCCAGCAGCGTAGACACAGGGGGTACTGGAAACACCATATATTTT. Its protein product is CASSVDTGGTGNTIYF.

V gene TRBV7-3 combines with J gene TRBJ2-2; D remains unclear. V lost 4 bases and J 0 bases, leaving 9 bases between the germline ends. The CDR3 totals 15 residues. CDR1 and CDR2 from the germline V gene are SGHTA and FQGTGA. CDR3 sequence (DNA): TGTGCCAGCAGCTGGTCCAATACGAACACCGGGGAGCTGTTTTTT. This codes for CASSWSNTNTGELFF.

The CDR3 region is CASSPEPRDRGPMNTEAFF. CDR3 in DNA: TGCGCCAGCAGCCCCGAACCCCGGGACAGGGGGCCGATGAACACTGAAGCTTTCTTT. The chain couples TRBV5-1 to TRBJ1-1, with 12 bases matching TRBD1. Germline V CDR1 and CDR2: SGHRS, YFSETQ. The CDR3 extends over 19 amino acids. V lost 4 bases to trimming and J lost 0 bases; unmatched junction nucleotides: 13.

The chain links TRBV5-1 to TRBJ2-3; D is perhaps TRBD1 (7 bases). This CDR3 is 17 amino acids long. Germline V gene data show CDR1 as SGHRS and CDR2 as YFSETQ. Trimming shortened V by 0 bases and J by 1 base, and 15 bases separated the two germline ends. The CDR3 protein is CASSLGRGTDGTDTQYF. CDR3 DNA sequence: TGCGCCAGCAGCTTGGGGAGGGGGACAGACGGCACAGATACGCAGTATTTT.

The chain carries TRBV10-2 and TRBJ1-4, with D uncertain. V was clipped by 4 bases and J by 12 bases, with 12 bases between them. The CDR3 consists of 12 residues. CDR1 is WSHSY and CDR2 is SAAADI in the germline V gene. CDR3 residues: CASSGQPQELFF. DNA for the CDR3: TGCGCCAGCAGTGGGCAACCTCAGGAACTGTTTTTT.

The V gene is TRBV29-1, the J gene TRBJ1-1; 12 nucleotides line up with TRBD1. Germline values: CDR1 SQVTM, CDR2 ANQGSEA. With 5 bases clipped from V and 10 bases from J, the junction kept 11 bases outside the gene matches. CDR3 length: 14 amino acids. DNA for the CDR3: TGCAGCGTTCCGGGACAGGGGGCCTACAGCTCAGCTTTCTTT. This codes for CSVPGQGAYSSAFF.

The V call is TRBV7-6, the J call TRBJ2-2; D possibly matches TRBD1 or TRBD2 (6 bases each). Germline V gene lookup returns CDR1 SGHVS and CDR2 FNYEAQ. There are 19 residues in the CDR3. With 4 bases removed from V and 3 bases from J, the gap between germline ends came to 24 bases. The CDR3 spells CASSSHLGGATTYTGELFF. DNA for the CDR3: TGTGCCAGCAGCTCCCACCTGGGGGGCGCAACTACCTACACCGGGGAGCTGTTTTTT.

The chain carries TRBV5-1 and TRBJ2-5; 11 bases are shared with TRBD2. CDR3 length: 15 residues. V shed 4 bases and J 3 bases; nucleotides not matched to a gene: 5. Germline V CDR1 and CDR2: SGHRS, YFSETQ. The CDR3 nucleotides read TGCGCCAGCAGCGCCGGGACTAGCGGAAAAGAGACCCAGTACTTC. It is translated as CASSAGTSGKETQYF.

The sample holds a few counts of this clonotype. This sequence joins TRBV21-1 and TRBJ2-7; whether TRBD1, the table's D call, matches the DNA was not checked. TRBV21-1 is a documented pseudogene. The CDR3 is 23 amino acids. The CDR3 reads CASSKIGGTGDTRIRLAYYEQYV. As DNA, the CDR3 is TGTGCCAGCAGCAAAATAGGTGGGACAGGGGACACTCGGATCAGGCTTGCCTACTACGAGCAGTACGTC.

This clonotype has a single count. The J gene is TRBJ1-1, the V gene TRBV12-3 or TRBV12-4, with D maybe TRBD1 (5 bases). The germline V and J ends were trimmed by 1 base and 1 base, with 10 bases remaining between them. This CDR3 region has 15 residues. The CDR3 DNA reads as TGTGCCAGCAGTTTAGGACAGCATTCGAACACTGAAGCTTTCTTT. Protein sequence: CASSLGQHSNTEAFF.

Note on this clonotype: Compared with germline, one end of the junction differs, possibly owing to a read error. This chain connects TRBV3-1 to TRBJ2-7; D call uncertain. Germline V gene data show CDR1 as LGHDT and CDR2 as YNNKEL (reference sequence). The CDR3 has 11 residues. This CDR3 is CASSRNYAQYF. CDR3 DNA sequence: TGTGCCAGCAGCCGGAACTACGCGCAGTACTTC.

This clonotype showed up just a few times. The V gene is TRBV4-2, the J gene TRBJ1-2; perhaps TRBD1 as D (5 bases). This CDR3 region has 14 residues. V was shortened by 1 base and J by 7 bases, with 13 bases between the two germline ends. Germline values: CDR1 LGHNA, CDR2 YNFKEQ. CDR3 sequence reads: CASSQVGRDRGYTF. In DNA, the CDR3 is TGTGCCAGCAGCCAAGTAGGCAGGGATCGTGGCTACACCTTC.

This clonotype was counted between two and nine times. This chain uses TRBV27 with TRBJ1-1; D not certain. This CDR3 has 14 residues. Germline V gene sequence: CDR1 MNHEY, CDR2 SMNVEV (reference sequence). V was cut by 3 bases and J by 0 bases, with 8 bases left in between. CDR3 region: CASSFFPMNTEAFF. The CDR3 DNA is TGTGCCAGCAGTTTCTTTCCGATGAACACTGAAGCTTTCTTT.

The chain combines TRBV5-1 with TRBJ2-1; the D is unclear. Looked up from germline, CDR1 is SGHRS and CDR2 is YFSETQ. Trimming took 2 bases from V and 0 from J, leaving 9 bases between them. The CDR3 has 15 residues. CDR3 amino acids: CASSFEVGSYNEQFF. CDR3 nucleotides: TGCGCCAGCAGCTTTGAGGTGGGCTCCTACAATGAGCAGTTCTTC.